This T cell receptor (beta chain) came from a study of molecular identifiers for immune sequencing clone quantification. Across the study: Naive CD8 cell RNA, from roughly 18,000 or 92,000 cells, was split five ways in replicates, with four sequenced.

TCRdb called the PCR reads again in MiXCR, with one record for every CDR3 protein. This sample has approximately 670,000 distinct CDR3 sequences; roughly 21% occur once, and the top ten carry 0.85%. Ten or more counts support this clonotype. J lost 4 bases, V lost 2 bases, and 10 bases had no gene match. Germline V lookup: CDR1 MNHEY, CDR2 SVGEGT. The CDR3 has 16 residues. The rearrangement uses TRBV6-2 or TRBV6-3 and TRBJ2-7; 8 positions agree with TRBD2. This receptor was obtained from a human donor in good health. Some libraries in this study had Jurkat cell RNA spiked in. The sequenced material came from naive CD8+ T cells from blood, with Jurkat cell RNA spiked in. Subset in this sample: FACS-sorted CD8+CD4-CCR7+CD45RA+ naive T cells. The CDR3 DNA follows: TGTGCCAGCAGTTACCCCCCGGAGCGGGAGTTGTACGAGCAGTACTTC. Protein product: CASSYPPERELYEQYF.